This entry lists 19 T cell receptor beta chains sequenced from one sample in a study of tumor-infiltrating lymphocytes in primary liver carcinoma. From 450 to 550 ng total RNA, TCR beta cDNA was generated with a primer in the constant region. ARM-PCR was slightly modified, and three nested multiplex PCR rounds with it gave rise to the TCR beta libraries. Investigators reported that the first two PCR rounds, at 10 cycles each, used TRBV1-TRBV30 forward primers with a C-beta reverse primer. Using its own MiXCR run on the multiplex PCR reads, TCRdb lists one record per CDR3 protein. The sample has 40,000 to 60,000 distinct CDR3 sequences; 70% to 75% are singletons. Co-extraction of RNA and DNA was performed on about 19-31 mg of unsorted bulk tissue. What was sequenced was liver tumor tissue from sampling region 3. Specified subset: tumor region T3, left-lateral pole. Receptor source: a man in his forties or fifties with primary liver carcinoma and hepatitis B virus infection.

The sample holds one count of this clonotype. The chain employs TRBV12-3 or TRBV12-4 and TRBJ1-1; D unclear. This CDR3 spans 13 amino acids. V was cut by 9 bases and J by 4 bases, with 15 bases left in between. Here the CDR3 DNA reads TGTGCCAGGAGTATCAGCAGTGTCACTGAAGCTTTCTTT. It encodes CARSISSVTEAFF.

The chain recombines TRBV4-2 with TRBJ2-7; D may be TRBD1 (5 bases). The CDR3 sequence is 17 residues long. Germline V lookup: CDR1 LGHNA, CDR2 YNFKEQ. The germline V and J ends were trimmed by 5 bases and 6 bases, with 26 bases remaining between them. CDR3 sequence reads: CASSETGSPGWSGEQYF. CDR3 nucleotides: TGTGCCAGCAGCGAAACAGGTTCCCCCGGGTGGTCTGGCGAGCAGTACTTC.

With regard to this clonotype: This is likely a read error, given that the CDR3 carries no conserved phenylalanine or tryptophan at its end. This chain links TRBV6-5 with TRBJ2-7; tentatively, D is TRBD1 (6 bases). The CDR3 runs to 17 residues. Germline V gene lookup returns CDR1 MNHEY and CDR2 SVGAGI. The CDR3 coding sequence is TGTGCCGGCAGTTGCCGGGACATCGGTAGGCGAGGGAACGAGCAGTACCTC. This gives the protein CAGSCRDIGRRGNEQYL.

A word on this clonotype: At one boundary the junction diverges from the germline segment, which might be a read error. The chain employs TRBV5-1 and TRBJ1-5, with 8 bases aligning to TRBD1. The CDR3 has 15 residues. Germline CDR1 and CDR2: SGHRS and YFSETQ. CDR3 DNA: TGCGCCAGCAGCTTGGGGCAGGGGGCAGGTCAGCCCCAGTACTTT. Its translation: CASSLGQGAGQPQYF.

In the case of this clonotype: A junction boundary mismatches the germline segment, possibly from a read error. This rearrangement joins TRBV14 to TRBJ2-3, with D possibly being TRBD1 (6 bases). CDR3 length: 17 residues. CDR1 SGHDN and CDR2 FVKESK come from the germline V gene. DNA for the CDR3: TGTGCCAGCAGCCAAAGGGGGAACGGACCTTCCACAGATGCGCAGTATTTT. The encoded protein is CASSQRGNGPSTDAQYF.

This clonotype was counted once. This CDR3 is missing its conserved last phenylalanine or tryptophan, likely due to a read error. J is TRBJ1-2 and V is TRBV29-1; 7 nucleotides line up with TRBD1. Germline V CDR1 and CDR2: SQVTM, ANQGSEA. CDR3 length equals 12 residues. The junction had 9 bases not matched to a gene; V was cut back by 7 bases and J by 7 bases. The DNA for the CDR3 is TGCAGCGCTTCGGACAGGCTCATTGGCTACACCTCC. It yields the protein CSASDRLIGYTS.

This clonotype was detected ten times or more. The chain carries TRBV4-2 and TRBJ2-4; TRBD1 is a possible D gene (5 bases). This CDR3 has 18 residues. Germline V gene lookup returns CDR1 LGHNA and CDR2 YNFKEQ. The ends were cut back, 0 bases at V and 6 bases at J, with 21 bases in the middle. DNA for the CDR3: TGTGCCAGCAGCCAAGAAGGCGCAGGGAAGGGGATCGGAAACATTCAGTACTTC. It codes for CASSQEGAGKGIGNIQYF.

V and J are TRBV4-2 and TRBJ2-1; D remains unclear. V was cut by 0 bases and J by 4 bases, with 13 bases left in between. Germline CDR1 LGHNA, CDR2 YNFKEQ. This CDR3 comprises 16 residues. This chain's CDR3 is CASSQDTSSGYNEQFF. As DNA, the CDR3 is TGTGCCAGCAGCCAAGATACGTCTAGTGGTTACAATGAGCAGTTCTTC.

J is TRBJ2-5 and V is TRBV5-4; D is unresolved. This CDR3 region has 15 residues. Trimming removed 4 bases at V and 5 bases at J, with 18 bases between. CDR1 is SGHNT and CDR2 is YYREEE in the germline V gene (reference sequence). The CDR3 sequence: CASSSMTRVGETQYF. The CDR3 bases are TGTGCCAGCAGCAGCATGACAAGGGTTGGTGAGACCCAGTACTTC.

The chain carries TRBV6-6 and TRBJ2-2, with D possibly matching TRBD2 (7 bases). Per germline, CDR1 MNHNY and CDR2 SVGAGI (reference sequence). The CDR3 covers 15 residues. V lost 11 bases to trimming and J lost 8 bases, with 24 bases between them. CDR3 nucleotide sequence: TGTGCCGGCGGGAGAGGACAGCCCCCAGCGGGGGAGCTGTTTTTT. It yields the protein CAGGRGQPPAGELFF.

A note on this clonotype: The junction departs from the called germline gene at one end, perhaps through a read error. This chain connects TRBV11-2 to TRBJ2-1; D is possibly TRBD1 (6 bases). The CDR3 is made up of 15 amino acids. CDR1 and CDR2 (germline): SGHAT, FQNNGV. CDR3 coding DNA: TGTGCTAGCAGCACAGGGACGGGCAGTTACAATGAGCAGTCCTTT. Amino acid sequence: CASSTGTGSYNEQSF.

Notes on this clonotype: A clone one base away is much larger, so this may be a read error. The chain links TRBV7-9 to TRBJ2-5; D gene unclear. Trimming stripped 6 bases from V and 4 bases from J, with 9 bases between. CDR1 is SEHNR and CDR2 is FQNEAQ in the germline V gene (reference sequence). There are 12 residues in the CDR3. The CDR3 region has the DNA TGTGCCAGCAGGGGGTGTGGAGAGACCCAGTACTTC. Its translation is CASRGCGETQYF.

Note on this clonotype: The junction shows a germline mismatch at one end, possibly a read error. The chain joins TRBV7-8 to TRBJ2-7, with D tentatively TRBD1 (7 bases). CDR1 SGHVS and CDR2 FQNEAQ come from the germline V gene. The length of the CDR3 is 13 residues. The CDR3 nucleotides read TGCGCCAGCAGGGGGGATACATTCTACGAGCAGTACTTC. As protein: CASRGDTFYEQYF.

The table lists this clonotype with a few counts. The genes are TRBV2 and TRBJ2-1; 12 nucleotides match TRBD2. This CDR3 comprises 15 residues. The V gene's germline CDR1 is SNHLY and CDR2 FYNNEI. With 6 bases clipped from V and 6 bases from J, the junction kept 6 bases outside the gene matches. For the CDR3, the DNA is TGTGCCAGCAGCCCACTAGCGGGAGGACTCAATGAGCAGTTCTTC. Translation gives CASSPLAGGLNEQFF.

With respect to this clonotype: An end of the junction differs from the germline gene, which may be a read error. V is TRBV29-1 and J is TRBJ1-4; possible D gene TRBD1, 6 bases. CDR1 and CDR2 from the germline V gene are SQVTM and ANQGSEA. The CDR3 spans 13 residues. CDR3 nucleotides: TGCAGTGTTGATCAGGGGAAGGGTGAAAAACTGCTTTTT. Its protein is CSVDQGKGEKLLF.

This clonotype was detected only a few times. V is TRBV7-2 and J is TRBJ2-2; D gene ambiguous. The V end lost 4 bases, the J end lost 0 bases, and 3 bases lay between the germline ends. The CDR3 consists of 13 residues. The germline V gene encodes CDR1 SGHTA and CDR2 FQGNSA. CDR3: CASSWTNTGELFF. CDR3 nucleotide sequence: TGTGCCAGCAGCTGGACGAACACCGGGGAGCTGTTTTTT.

As concerns this clonotype: A clone one base away is much larger, so this may be a read error. The chain joins TRBV20-1 to TRBJ1-5; no reliable D call. The CDR3 is made up of 15 amino acids. Between the trimmed V and J ends, which lost 6 bases and 9 bases, there was a span of 24 bases. From germline, CDR1 is DFQATT and CDR2 SNEGSKA (reference sequence). Here the CDR3 DNA reads TGCAGTGCGGTGATAGGGATAAGCGCCAACCTGCCCCAGCATTTT. Translation: CSAVIGISANLPQHF.

This clonotype was seen only once. The junction and the germline gene differ at one end; a read error may be behind it. CDR3 nucleotides: TGTGTCAGCAGTTTAAATGTTGCCTATGAGCAGTTCTTC. This gives the protein CVSSLNVAYEQFF. The V call is TRBV11-2, the J call TRBJ2-1; D not certain. The CDR3 sequence is 13 residues long. Looked up from germline, CDR1 is SGHAT and CDR2 is FQNNGV.

In its sample, this clonotype was seen a few times. A single base separates this from a much larger clone, so it may be a read error. The chain links TRBV28 to TRBJ1-1; 7 nucleotides agree with TRBD1. The CDR3 is 14 amino acids. CDR1 is MDHEN and CDR2 is SYDVKM in the germline V gene. CDR3: CAGSLRTGWTEAFF. DNA of the CDR3: TGTGCCGGCAGTCTCCGGACAGGTTGGACTGAAGCTTTCTTT.